This T cell receptor beta chain was identified during a study of shared clonotypes between healthy human individuals. Overall study results and limits: Incompleteness in sorted-subset sequencing, despite large depth, was shown by rarefaction. The represented genetic and exposure-history diversity was limited by the small number of donors. Naive subsets typically showed greater estimated richness than memory subsets.

Note on this clone: Its antigen is as yet unknown.

Some clones are missing from TCRdb's copy, which holds only in-frame ones; the method was immunoSEQ multiplex PCR. The sample consists of millions of clones, 85% to 95% of them appearing once. V dropped 6 bases and J dropped 7; count of bases not matched to a gene: 15. This CDR3 comprises 15 residues. Germline CDR1 SGHDT, CDR2 YYEEEE. Investigators divided CD4+ cells into CD45RA+ naive and CD45RA-negative memory subsets. The material sequenced was naive CD4+ T cells sorted from blood. Subset in this sample: CD45RA+ positively selected. This TCR was recovered from a man between 18 and 35 years old in good health. The chain links TRBV5-6 to TRBJ1-2; TRBD1 matches at 7 bases. CDR3 protein: CASTEQGFSSSGYTF. The CDR3 DNA reads TGTGCCAGCACCGAACAGGGGTTTTCGTCTTCTGGCTACACCTTC.